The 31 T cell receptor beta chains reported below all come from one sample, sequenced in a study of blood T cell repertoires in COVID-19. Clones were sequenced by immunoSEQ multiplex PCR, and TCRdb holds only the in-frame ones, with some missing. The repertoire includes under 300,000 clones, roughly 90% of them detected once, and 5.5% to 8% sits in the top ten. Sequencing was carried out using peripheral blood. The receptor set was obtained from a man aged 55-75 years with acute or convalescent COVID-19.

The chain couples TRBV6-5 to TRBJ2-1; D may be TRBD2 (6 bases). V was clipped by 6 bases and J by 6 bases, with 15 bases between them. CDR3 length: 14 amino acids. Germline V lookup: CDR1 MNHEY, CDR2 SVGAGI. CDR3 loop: CASSLGGVFNEQFF. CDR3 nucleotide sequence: TGTGCCAGCAGCCTAGGCGGGGTTTTCAATGAGCAGTTCTTC.

This chain's CDR3 is CASLDRGGTNEKLFF. For the CDR3, the DNA is TGTGCCAGCCTTGATCGGGGGGGTACTAATGAAAAACTGTTTTTT. This chain connects TRBV2 to TRBJ1-4; TRBD1 might be the D (5 bases). The CDR3 sequence is 15 residues long. Germline V lookup: CDR1 SNHLY, CDR2 FYNNEI. Trimming shortened V by 8 bases and J by 2 bases, and 15 bases separated the two germline ends. Variable domain in full (rest from reference TRBV2 and TRBJ1-4): EPEVTQTPSHQVTQMGQEVILRCVPISNHLYFYWYRQILGQKVEFLVSFYNNEISEKSEIFDDQFSVERPDGSNFTLKIRSTKLEDSAMYFCASLDRGGTNEKLFFGSGTQLSVL.

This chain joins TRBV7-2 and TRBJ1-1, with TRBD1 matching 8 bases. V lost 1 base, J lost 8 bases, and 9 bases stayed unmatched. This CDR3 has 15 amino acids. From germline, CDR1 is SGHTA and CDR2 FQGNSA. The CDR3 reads CASSLGSLRQGEAFF. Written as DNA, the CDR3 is TGTGCCAGCAGCTTAGGCTCCCTACGACAGGGGGAAGCTTTCTTT.

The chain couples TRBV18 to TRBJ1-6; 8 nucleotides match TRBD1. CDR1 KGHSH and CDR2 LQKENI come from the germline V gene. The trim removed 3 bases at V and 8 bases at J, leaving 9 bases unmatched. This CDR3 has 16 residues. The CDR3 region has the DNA TGTGCCAGCTCACCTGGCTTCCCAGGGGGCCATTCACCCCTCCACTTT. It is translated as CASSPGFPGGHSPLHF.

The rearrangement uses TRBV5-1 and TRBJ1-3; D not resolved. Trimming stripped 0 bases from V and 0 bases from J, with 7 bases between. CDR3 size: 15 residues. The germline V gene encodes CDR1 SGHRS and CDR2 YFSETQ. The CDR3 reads CASSLEYGSGNTIYF. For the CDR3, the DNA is TGCGCCAGCAGCTTGGAATACGGCTCTGGAAACACCATATATTTT.

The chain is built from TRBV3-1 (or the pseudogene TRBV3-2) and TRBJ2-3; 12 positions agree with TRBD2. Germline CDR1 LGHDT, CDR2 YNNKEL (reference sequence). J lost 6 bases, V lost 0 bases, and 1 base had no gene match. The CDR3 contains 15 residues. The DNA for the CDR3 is TGTGCCAGCAGCCAAGATCTAGCGGGAGGGGATACGCAGTATTTT. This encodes CASSQDLAGGDTQYF.

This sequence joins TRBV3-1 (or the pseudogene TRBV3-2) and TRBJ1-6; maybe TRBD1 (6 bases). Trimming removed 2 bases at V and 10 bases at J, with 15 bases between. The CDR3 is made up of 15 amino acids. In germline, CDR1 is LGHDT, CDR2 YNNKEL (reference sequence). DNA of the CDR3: TGTGCCAGCAGCCAAAGGGAACAGGGTGAATCACCCCTCCACTTT. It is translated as CASSQREQGESPLHF.

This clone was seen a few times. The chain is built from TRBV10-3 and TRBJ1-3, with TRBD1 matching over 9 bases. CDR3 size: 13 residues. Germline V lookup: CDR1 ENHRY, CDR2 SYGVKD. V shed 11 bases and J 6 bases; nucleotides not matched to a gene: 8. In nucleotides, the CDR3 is TGTGCCCTGGGGGACAGGGATGCAAACACCATATATTTT. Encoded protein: CALGDRDANTIYF.

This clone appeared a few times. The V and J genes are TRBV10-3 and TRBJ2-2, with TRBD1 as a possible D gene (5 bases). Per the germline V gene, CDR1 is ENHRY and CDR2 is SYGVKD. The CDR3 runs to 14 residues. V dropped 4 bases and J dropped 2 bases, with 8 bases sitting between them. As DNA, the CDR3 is TGTGCCATCAGTGGACAGCTCAACACCGGGGAGCTGTTTTTT. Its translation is CAISGQLNTGELFF.

For the CDR3, the DNA is TGTGCCACCAGCAGTACAAGAGGAAACACCATATATTTT. Translation gives CATSSTRGNTIYF. V is TRBV15 and J is TRBJ1-3, with D unresolved. Germline assignment: CDR1 LNHNV and CDR2 YYDKDF (reference sequence). V gave up 3 bases and J gave up 4 bases, with 7 bases separating them. This CDR3 has 13 residues.

CDR3 nucleotide sequence: TGTGCCAGTAGTAATCTCGTCACAGATACGCAGTATTTT. Translated: CASSNLVTDTQYF. This sequence joins TRBV19 and TRBJ2-3; unclear D gene. The V gene's germline CDR1 is LNHDA and CDR2 SQIVND (reference sequence). Trimming took off 4 bases at V and 2 bases at J, with 7 bases between the two ends. The CDR3 sequence is 13 residues long.

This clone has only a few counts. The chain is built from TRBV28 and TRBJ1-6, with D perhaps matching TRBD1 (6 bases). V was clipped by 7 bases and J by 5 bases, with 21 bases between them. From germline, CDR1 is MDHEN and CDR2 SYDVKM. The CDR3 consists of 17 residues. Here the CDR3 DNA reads TGTGCCAGCACCTCCCCGCGCCAGGGGTCGGATAATTCACCCCTCCACTTT. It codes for CASTSPRQGSDNSPLHF. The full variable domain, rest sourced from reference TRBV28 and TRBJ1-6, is DVKVTQSSRYLVKRTGEKVFLECVQDMDHENMFWYRQDPGLGLRLIYFSYDVKMKEKGDIPEGYSVSREKKERFSLILESASTNQTSMYLCASTSPRQGSDNSPLHFGNGTRLTVT.

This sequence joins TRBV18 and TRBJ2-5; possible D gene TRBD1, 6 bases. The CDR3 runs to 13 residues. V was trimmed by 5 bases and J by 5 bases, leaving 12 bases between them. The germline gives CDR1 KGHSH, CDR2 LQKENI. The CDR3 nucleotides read TGTGCCAGCTCATCCGGACAGATCGAGACCCAGTACTTC. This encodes CASSSGQIETQYF.

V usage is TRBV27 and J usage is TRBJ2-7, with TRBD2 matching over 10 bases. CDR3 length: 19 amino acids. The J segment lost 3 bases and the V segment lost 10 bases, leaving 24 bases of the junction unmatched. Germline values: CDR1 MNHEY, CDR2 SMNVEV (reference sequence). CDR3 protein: CANPNRQGRTSGKGYEQYF. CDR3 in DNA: TGTGCCAACCCCAACCGACAGGGGAGGACTAGCGGTAAGGGCTACGAGCAGTACTTC.

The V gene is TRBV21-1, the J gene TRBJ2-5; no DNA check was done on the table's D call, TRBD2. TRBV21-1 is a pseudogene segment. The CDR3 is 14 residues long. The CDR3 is CASSKATSRETQYF. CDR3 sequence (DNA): TGTGCCAGCAGCAAAGCGACTAGCCGGGAGACCCAGTACTTC.

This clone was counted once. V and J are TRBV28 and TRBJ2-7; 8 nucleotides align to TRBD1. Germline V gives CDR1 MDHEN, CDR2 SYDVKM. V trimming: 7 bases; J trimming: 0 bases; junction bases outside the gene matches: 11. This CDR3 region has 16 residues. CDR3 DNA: TGTGCCAGCACCCCAAATTGGGGACAGGTCTCCTACGAGCAGTACTTC. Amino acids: CASTPNWGQVSYEQYF.

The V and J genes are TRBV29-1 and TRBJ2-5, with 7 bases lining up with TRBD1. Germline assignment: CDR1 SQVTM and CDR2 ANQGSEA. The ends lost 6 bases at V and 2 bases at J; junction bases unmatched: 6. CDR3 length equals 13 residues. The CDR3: CSVARDRQETQYF. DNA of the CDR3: TGCAGCGTCGCCCGGGACAGACAAGAGACCCAGTACTTC.

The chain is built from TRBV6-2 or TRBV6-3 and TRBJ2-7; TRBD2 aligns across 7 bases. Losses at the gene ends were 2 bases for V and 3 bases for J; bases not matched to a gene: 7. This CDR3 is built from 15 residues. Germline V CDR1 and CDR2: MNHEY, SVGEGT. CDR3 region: CASSYERDSLYEQYF. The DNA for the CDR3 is TGTGCCAGCAGTTACGAGCGGGACTCCCTCTACGAGCAGTACTTC.

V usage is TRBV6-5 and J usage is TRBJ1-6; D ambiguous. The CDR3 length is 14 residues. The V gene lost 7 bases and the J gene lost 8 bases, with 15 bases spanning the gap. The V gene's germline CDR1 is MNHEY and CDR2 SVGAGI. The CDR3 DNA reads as TGTGCCAGCACCCTGGGCCCTAATTATTCACCCCTCCACTTT. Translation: CASTLGPNYSPLHF.

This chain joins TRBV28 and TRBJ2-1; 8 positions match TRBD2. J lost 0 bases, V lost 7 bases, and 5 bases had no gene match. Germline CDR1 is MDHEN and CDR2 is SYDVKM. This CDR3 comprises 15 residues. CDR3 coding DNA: TGTGCCAGCACAGGGGCGGGAGGCTCCTACAATGAGCAGTTCTTC. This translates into CASTGAGGSYNEQFF.

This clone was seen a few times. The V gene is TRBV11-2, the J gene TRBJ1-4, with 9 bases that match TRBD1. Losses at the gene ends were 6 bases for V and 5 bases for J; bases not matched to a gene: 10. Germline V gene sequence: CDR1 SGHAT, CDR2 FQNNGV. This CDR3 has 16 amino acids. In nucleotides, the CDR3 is TGTGCCAGCAGACCTCGACAGGGGGTGAGCAATGAAAAACTGTTTTTT. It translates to CASRPRQGVSNEKLFF.

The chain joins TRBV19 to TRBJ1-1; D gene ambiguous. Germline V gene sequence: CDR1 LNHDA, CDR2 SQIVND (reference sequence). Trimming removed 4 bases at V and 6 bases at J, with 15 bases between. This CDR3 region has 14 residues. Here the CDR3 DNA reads TGTGCCAGTAGTACGGGAGGAATGGTTGCTGAAGCTTTCTTT. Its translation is CASSTGGMVAEAFF.

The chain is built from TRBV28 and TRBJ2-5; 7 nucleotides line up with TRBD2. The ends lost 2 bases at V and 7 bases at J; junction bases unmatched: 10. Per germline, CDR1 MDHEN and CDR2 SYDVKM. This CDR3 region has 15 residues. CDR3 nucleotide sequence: TGTGCCAGCAGTTTAAGCGGGACCTTTTTATGGACCCAGTACTTC. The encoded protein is CASSLSGTFLWTQYF.

CDR3 sequence (DNA): TGTGCCAGCAGTCCATCCGGGACAGAAATAAGCAATCAGCCCCAGCATTTT. This codes for CASSPSGTEISNQPQHF. V and J are TRBV28 and TRBJ1-5, with TRBD1 matching over 7 bases. This CDR3 contains 17 residues. The V and J ends lost 5 bases and 1 base, in that order; junction bases with no gene match: 11. The germline gives CDR1 MDHEN, CDR2 SYDVKM.

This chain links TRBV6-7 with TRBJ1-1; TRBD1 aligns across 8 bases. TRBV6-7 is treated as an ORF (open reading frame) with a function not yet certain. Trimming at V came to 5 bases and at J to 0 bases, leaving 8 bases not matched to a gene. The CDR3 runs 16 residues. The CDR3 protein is CASSTGQGRLNTEAFF. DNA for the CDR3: TGTGCCAGCAGTACAGGACAGGGACGCTTGAACACTGAAGCTTTCTTT.

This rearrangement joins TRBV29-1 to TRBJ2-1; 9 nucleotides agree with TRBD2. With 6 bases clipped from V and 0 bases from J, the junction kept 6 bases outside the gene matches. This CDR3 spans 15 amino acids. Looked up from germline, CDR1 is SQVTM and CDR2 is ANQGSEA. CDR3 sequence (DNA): TGCAGCGTAGCGGGAGGCCCGAGCTCCTACAATGAGCAGTTCTTC. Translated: CSVAGGPSSYNEQFF.

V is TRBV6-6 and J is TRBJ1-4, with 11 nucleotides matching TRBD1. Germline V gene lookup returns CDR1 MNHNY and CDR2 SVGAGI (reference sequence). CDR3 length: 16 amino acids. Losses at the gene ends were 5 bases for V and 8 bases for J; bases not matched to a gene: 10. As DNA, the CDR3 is TGTGCCAGCAGTCCAACTCCCGGGACAGGGGGGGAAAAACTGTTTTTT. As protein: CASSPTPGTGGEKLFF.

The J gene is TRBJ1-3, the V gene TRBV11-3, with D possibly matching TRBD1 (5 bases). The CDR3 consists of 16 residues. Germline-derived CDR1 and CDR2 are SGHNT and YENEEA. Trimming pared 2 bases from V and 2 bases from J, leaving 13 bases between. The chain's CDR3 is CASSLIAGVAGNTIYF. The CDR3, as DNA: TGTGCCAGCAGCTTAATTGCGGGGGTTGCTGGAAACACCATATATTTT. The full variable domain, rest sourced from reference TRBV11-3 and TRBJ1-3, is EAGVVQSPRYKIIEKKQPVAFWCNPISGHNTLYWYLQNLGQGPELLIRYENEEAVDDSQLPKDRFSAERLKGVDSTLKIQPAELGDSAVYLCASSLIAGVAGNTIYFGEGSWLTVV.

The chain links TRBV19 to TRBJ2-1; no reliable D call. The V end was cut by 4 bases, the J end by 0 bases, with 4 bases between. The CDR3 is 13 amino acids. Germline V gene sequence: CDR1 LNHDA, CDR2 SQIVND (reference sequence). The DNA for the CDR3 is TGTGCCAGTAGTACCTCCTCCTACAATGAGCAGTTCTTC. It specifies CASSTSSYNEQFF.

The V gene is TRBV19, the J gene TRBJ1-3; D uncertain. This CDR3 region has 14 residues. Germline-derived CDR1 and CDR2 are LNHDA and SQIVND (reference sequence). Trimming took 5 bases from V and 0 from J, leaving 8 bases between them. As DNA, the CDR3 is TGTGCCAGTAGTCAAGACTTCTCTGGAAACACCATATATTTT. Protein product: CASSQDFSGNTIYF.

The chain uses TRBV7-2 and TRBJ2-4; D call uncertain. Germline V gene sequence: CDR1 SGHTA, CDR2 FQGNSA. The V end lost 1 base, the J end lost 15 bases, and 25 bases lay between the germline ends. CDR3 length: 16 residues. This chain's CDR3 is CASSLDWVGRRDLAYF. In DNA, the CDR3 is TGTGCCAGCAGCTTAGATTGGGTGGGCAGGCGAGATCTGGCGTACTTC.